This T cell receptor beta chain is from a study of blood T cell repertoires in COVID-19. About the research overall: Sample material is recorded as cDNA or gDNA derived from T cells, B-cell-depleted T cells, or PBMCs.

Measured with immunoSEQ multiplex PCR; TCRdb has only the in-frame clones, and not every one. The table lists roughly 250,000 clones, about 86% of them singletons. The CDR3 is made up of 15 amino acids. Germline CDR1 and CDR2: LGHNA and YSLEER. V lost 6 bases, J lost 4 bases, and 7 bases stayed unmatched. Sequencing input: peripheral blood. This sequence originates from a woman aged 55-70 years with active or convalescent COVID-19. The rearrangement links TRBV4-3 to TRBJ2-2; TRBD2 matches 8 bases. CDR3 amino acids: CASSRGGPGTGELFF. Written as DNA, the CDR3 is TGCGCCAGCAGTCGGGGGGGGCCGGGCACCGGGGAGCTGTTTTTT.